What follows is one T cell receptor (beta chain) and its context. Antigen: not known. Donors counted as nominally healthy when sampled, yet unrecorded immune exposures were likely. The sample is drawn from a study of cytomegalovirus exposure and HLA in healthy donors. Regarding the study as a whole: Later on, an analysis tied 15,000 to 20,000 TCR beta sequences to HLA alleles at 0.05 false discovery rate. There were several of the most significant clusters that appeared linked to common viral pathogens in a later analysis.

PCR employed 60 Vbeta and 13 Jbeta primers. Repertoires were generated with immunoSEQ multiplex PCR, while TCRdb's copy carries only in-frame clones and drops some. Among over 80,000 clones listed, approximately 79% were seen once. Source material: PBMCs. The TCR was taken from a female donor in good health and CMV-seronegative.

The CDR3 reads CASSPKGQREETQYF. CDR3 nucleotide sequence: TGTGCCAGCAGCCCGAAGGGACAGAGAGAGGAGACCCAGTACTTC. The V and J genes are TRBV27 and TRBJ2-5; TRBD1 matches at 7 bases. Unmatched junction bases numbered 12, after V lost 6 bases and J lost 5 bases. The CDR3 contains 15 residues. CDR1 is MNHEY, CDR2 SMNVEV, per germline (reference sequence).